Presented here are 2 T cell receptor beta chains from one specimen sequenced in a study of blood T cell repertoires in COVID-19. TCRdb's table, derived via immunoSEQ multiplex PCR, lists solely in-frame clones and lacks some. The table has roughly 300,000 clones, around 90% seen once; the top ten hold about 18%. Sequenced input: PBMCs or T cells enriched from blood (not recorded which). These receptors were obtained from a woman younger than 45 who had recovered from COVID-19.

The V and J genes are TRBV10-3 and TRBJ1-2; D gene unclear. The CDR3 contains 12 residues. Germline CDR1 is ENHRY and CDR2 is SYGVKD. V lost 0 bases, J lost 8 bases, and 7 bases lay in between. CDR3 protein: CAISESGYGYTF. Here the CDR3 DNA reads TGTGCCATCAGTGAGTCCGGGTACGGCTACACCTTC.

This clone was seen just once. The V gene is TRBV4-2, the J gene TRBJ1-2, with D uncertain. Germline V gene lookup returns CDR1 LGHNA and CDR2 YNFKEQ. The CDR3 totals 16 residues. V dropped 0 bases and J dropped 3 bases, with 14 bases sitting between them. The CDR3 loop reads CASSQDPGMLHYGYTF. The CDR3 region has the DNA TGTGCCAGCAGCCAAGATCCAGGAATGCTCCACTATGGCTACACCTTC.